This TCR beta chain was identified in a study of blood T cell repertoires in COVID-19. Repertoires were generated with immunoSEQ multiplex PCR, while TCRdb's copy carries only in-frame clones and drops some. The data contain about 140,000 clones, 87% of them singletons. Sequenced material: PBMCs or T cells enriched from blood (not recorded which). The sequence was collected from a man between 60 and 75 years old who had recovered from COVID-19.

The CDR3 here is CASSISGTTGEQYF. In nucleotides, the CDR3 is TGTGCCAGTAGTATTTCCGGGACAACCGGCGAGCAGTACTTC. The gene calls are TRBV19 and TRBJ2-7, with D possibly TRBD1 on 6 matching bases. This CDR3 has 14 residues. The germline V gene encodes CDR1 LNHDA and CDR2 SQIVND (reference sequence). The V gene lost 3 bases and the J gene lost 6 bases, with 15 bases spanning the gap.